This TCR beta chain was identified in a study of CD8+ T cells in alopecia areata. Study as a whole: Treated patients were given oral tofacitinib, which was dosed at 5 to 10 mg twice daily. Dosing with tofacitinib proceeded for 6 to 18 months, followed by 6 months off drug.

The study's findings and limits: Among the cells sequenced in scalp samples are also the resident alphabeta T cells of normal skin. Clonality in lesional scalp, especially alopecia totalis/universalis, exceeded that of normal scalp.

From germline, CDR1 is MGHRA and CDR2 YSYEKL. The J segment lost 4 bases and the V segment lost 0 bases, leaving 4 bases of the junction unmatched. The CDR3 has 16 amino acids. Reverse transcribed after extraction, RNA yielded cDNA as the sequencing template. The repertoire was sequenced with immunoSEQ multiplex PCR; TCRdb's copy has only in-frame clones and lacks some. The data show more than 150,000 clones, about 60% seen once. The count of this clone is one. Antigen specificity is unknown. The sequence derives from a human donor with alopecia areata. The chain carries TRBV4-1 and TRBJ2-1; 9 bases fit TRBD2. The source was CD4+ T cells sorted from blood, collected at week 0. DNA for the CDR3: TGCGCCAGCAGCCAAGAGTGGCGGGGGGGATACAATGAGCAGTTCTTC. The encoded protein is CASSQEWRGGYNEQFF.